This TCR beta chain was recorded in a study of OX40 agonist ivuxolimab in advanced cancers. Background on the whole study: Ivuxolimab was a fully human IgG2 agonistic monoclonal antibody targeting the costimulatory receptor OX40 (CD134). Intravenous ivuxolimab was administered to patients every 2 weeks at six dose levels: 0.01, 0.1, 0.3, 1.5, 3 and 10 mg/kg. Among the roughly 50 dose-escalation patients, around 20 had hepatocellular carcinoma, roughly 15 melanoma, 9 renal cell carcinoma and 9 head and neck cancer. In the dose-escalation cohort, more than 75% of patients were male, and the mean age was approximately 64 years, with a range of roughly 20 to 80. Prior anti-PD-1, anti-PD-L1 or anti-CTLA-4 therapy was permitted, and checkpoint inhibitors had been received by approximately 39% of dose-escalation patients. Partial responses occurred in three dose-escalation patients: two with cutaneous melanoma and one with hepatocellular carcinoma. The point of sequencing TCRbeta in the periphery was to test whether ivuxolimab changed TCR sequence diversity and drove clonal T-cell expansion. The monotherapy dose-escalation portion (N ≈ 55 patients) of the phase I ivuxolimab trial is reported in the paper.

About this clone itself: Its cognate antigen has yet to be identified. Nothing much larger sits one base from this clone, and base qualities are not available.

What the authors observed across the whole study: Low levels of normalized T-cell clonal expansion were also seen in some nonresponding patients. The antigen specificity of the peripheral T cells that underwent clonal expansion was not determined. After ivuxolimab, CD8+ T cells had more expanded clones than CD4+ T cells on average. In the 0.1-3.0 mg/kg groups, partial responders had among the lowest normalized peripheral clonal expansion, particularly in CD8+ T cells. At doses from 0.1 to 3.0 mg/kg, clonal expansion was seen in both CD4+ and CD8+ blood T cells between baseline and week 6.

Counted from cysteine to phenylalanine, this CDR3 has 15 amino acids. Only CDR3 DNA is held: 45 bases, read in frame from base 1. The CDR1 and CDR2 encoded by the germline V gene are SGDLS and YYNGEE. V and J lose 4 bases and 7 bases, and a span of 20 bases separates them. The trial excluded patients who had a history of autoimmune disease or who were on systemic immunosuppression. Peripheral blood for TCR sequencing was collected from all dose cohorts at baseline, on cycle 4 day 1, and on cycle 7 day 1. The samples were taken from a phase I, first-in-human, multicenter, open-label dose-escalation trial of ivuxolimab. The trial enrolled adults with locally advanced or metastatic head and neck squamous cell, hepatocellular, melanoma or renal cell carcinoma. Before TCR sequencing, CD4+ T cells and CD8+ T cells were sorted from peripheral blood as separate populations. Genomic DNA was extracted from sorted cells for sequencing of the TCRbeta CDR3 region. The immunoSEQ Assay was used to sequence the TCRbeta CDR3 regions. Drawn from immuneACCESS, this table holds only the in-frame rearrangements with V and J called that TCRdb kept. Clones are partly lost; checked studies trace under half to an unresolved V gene and leave the rest unexplained. Present in this sample are approximately 74,000 clones, 80% to 85% of which were seen just once. The ten largest account for 2% to 2.5% of the sample.

The receptor chain draws on TRBV9 and TRBJ1-2, with the D gene uncertain. The sequence was obtained from an adult with an advanced solid tumor such as melanoma, head and neck, liver or kidney cancer. The input for sequencing was CD4+ or CD8+ T cells sorted from blood, taken in a trial of the OX40 agonist ivuxolimab. The sequence in DNA is TGTGCCAGCAGCCCCGGGAGGAGGGAGGGAAGTGGCTACACCTTC. This yields the protein CASSPGRREGSGYTF.